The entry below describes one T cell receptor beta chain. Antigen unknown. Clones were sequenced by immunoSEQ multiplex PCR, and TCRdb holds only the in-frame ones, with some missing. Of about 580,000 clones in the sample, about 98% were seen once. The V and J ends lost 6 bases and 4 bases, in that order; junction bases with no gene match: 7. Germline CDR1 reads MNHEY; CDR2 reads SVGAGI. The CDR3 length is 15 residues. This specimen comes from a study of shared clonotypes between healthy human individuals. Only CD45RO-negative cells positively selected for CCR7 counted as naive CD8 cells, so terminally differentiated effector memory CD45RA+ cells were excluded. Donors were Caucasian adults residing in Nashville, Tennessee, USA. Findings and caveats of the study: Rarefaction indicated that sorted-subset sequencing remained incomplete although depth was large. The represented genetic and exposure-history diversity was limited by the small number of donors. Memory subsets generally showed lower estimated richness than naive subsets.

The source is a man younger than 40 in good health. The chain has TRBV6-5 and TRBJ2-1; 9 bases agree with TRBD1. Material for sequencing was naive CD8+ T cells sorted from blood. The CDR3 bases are TGTGCCAGCAGCTTACAGGGGGCGGCTTACAATGAGCAGTTCTTC. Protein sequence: CASSLQGAAYNEQFF.